Sequencing of this TCR beta chain was carried out in a study of radiation and T cells in renal cell carcinoma (dated by TCRdb to about 2020). The study in broad terms: Samples came from a clinical trial, in which primary renal cell carcinomas received 15 Gy stereotactic body radiation therapy followed by nephrectomy 4 weeks later. TCR beta sequencing covered approximately 51 samples in total, comprising 25 or so tumors and around 27 peripheral blood samples. A total of 3.5 million to 4.5 million unique CDR3 nucleotide sequences, encoding 2.5 million to 3 million unique CDR3 amino acid sequences, were found across all 50 or so samples.

In the paper's terms, the time point label means: baseline pretreatment blood. Explained via the paper, the treatment or condition label denotes: 15 Gy SBRT to primary tumor, nephrectomy 4 weeks later. To follow tumor-enriched clonotypes, serial peripheral blood was collected from radiation-treated patients at baseline and at 2 weeks and 4 weeks after SBRT. Renal cell carcinoma with clear cell pathology was present in all patients. Genomic DNA for TCR sequencing was prepared using the QIAamp DNA Blood Mini Kit (Qiagen). The analyses included just those samples that passed every quality control check. The immunoSEQ kit was used, according to the manufacturer's recommendations, to generate TCR beta libraries from genomic DNA. To prepare libraries, a first multiplex PCR with proprietary primers was run, followed by a second PCR that added unique barcodes, and a bead cleanup was done after each round. A positive control reaction and a negative control reaction, both provided in the kit, were run with every batch of samples. The final libraries underwent checking on an Agilent 4200 TapeStation D1000 ScreenTape, volumetric pooling, and quantification by qPCR. Sequencing was performed on an Illumina NextSeq500 using a MidOutput 150-cycle cartridge, with 156 Read1 cycles, 15 Index1 cycles, and the kit custom primers. The pooled library was loaded at around 0.98 pM, with a 20% PhiX control spiked in. The original pipeline was this. Vendor-processed data were analyzed in R, with a clonotype defined as all T cells sharing the same CDR3 nucleotide sequence. For clone abundance analyses, frequencies were normalized to the 10,000 most abundant clones per sample. Public T cell clones, averaging fewer than five per sample, were removed before analysis. Tumor-enriched and baseline blood-enriched clonotypes were defined by at least a 32-fold difference in abundance between compartments. A beta-binomial differential abundance model was used to identify clonotypes that were expanded or contracted between blood time points. The Baroni-Urbani and Buser coefficient was used to measure tumor-blood repertoire similarity, and groups were compared with two-tailed Wilcoxon tests in R. In TCRdb, the immuneACCESS table is reduced to in-frame sequences with V and J assigned. These tables do not hold every clone; where another copy was compared, an unresolved V gene accounts for under half, and the others remain unexplained. That table supplies the V and J calls and clone size; D and trimming were determined from the DNA. The sample contains 150,000 or so clones, roughly 90% of them found a single time. Together, the top ten hold roughly 4% of the sample.

The CDR1 and CDR2 encoded by the germline V gene (reference sequence) are SEHNR and FQNEAQ. Including the terminal cysteine and phenylalanine, the CDR3 comprises 16 residues. Only the CDR3 portion is preserved as DNA: 48 bases, with reading frame beginning at the first base. Here V drops 1 base and J drops 3 bases, and the junction holds 6 bases not matched to any gene. Concerning this clone: Which antigen it targets is not known. No much larger clonotype is one base removed from it; base qualities were not supplied.

General study outcomes and caveats: In blood, the top tumor clonotypes increased from baseline to 2 weeks after radiation and then shrank by 4 weeks, which suggests a temporary expansion of tumor-resident clones. Because no pretreatment tumor biopsies were available, whether clonotypes were present in the tumor at baseline could not be determined. Changes in the blood repertoire were not tracked past 4 weeks after treatment. The single-armed trial design could not address effects of radiation dose or scheduling on the TCR repertoire.

This sequence uses TRBV7-9 and TRBJ2-1, and 7 junctional nucleotides match TRBD2. The sequence came from an older woman with renal cell carcinoma. Sequencing used blood, obtained from a patient whose treatment included radiotherapy and nephrectomy. CDR3 protein: CASSLDGGDYYNEQFF. The sequenced DNA is TGTGCCAGCAGCTTAGACGGCGGGGACTACTACAATGAGCAGTTCTTC.